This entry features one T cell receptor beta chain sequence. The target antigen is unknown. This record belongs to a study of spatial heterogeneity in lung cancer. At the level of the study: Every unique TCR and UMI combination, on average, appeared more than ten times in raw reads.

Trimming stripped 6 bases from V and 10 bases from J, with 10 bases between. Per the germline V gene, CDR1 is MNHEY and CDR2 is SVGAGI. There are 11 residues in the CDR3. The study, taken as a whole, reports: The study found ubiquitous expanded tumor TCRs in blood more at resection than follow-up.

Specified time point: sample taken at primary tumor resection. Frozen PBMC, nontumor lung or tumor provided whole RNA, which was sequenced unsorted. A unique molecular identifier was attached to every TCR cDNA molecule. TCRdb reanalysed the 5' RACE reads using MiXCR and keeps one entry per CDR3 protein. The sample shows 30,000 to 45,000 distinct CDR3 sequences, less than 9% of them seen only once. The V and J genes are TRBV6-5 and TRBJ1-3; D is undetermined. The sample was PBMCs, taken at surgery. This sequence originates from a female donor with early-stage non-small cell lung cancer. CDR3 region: CASSGTGTIYF. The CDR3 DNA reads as TGTGCCAGCAGCGGCACGGGGACCATATATTTT.